This T cell receptor (beta chain) was recovered during a study of identical twins. The germline V gene has CDR1 SGHAT and CDR2 FQNNGV. The CDR3 is made up of 19 amino acids. The germline V and J ends were trimmed by 2 bases and 5 bases, with 28 bases remaining between them. Only a few counts were recorded for this clonotype. TCRdb fed the 5' RACE reads into MiXCR, producing one record per CDR3 protein. The sample shows 570,000 or so distinct CDR3 sequences, just under 10% of them seen only once. This sample was shared with a second study, whose subject was yellow fever vaccine responses in identical twins.

The sequencing input was PBMCs. V is TRBV11-2 and J is TRBJ2-7, with D perhaps TRBD1 or TRBD2 (6 bases each). This sequence originates from a woman under 30 in good health. This CDR3 is CASSLLGAGGAPFNHEQYF. The CDR3 nucleotides read TGTGCCAGCAGCTTACTGGGGGCTGGAGGGGCCCCCTTTAACCACGAGCAGTACTTC.